These T cell receptor beta chains were read from a single sample in a study of blood T cell repertoires in COVID-19. TCRdb keeps only in-frame clones here, not all; method: immunoSEQ multiplex PCR. Of around 33,000 clones in the sample, around 90% were seen once. Specimen: peripheral blood. These receptors came from an elderly man with acute or convalescent COVID-19. Each CDR3 is given with its conserved first and last residue. A D gene is named only where the DNA matches it firmly. Expanded clones are given a class, and other clones once, few, many or no size at all.

D gene: -
clone size: -
J gene: TRBJ1-1
V gene: TRBV18
CDR3 protein: CASSPGPEAFF
CDR3 DNA: TGTGCCAGCTCACCAGGGCCTGAAGCTTTCTTT

D gene: TRBD1
clone size: -
J gene: TRBJ1-2
V gene: TRBV30
CDR3 protein: CAWSGSTTGGGYTF
CDR3 DNA: TGTGCCTGGAGCGGAAGCACGACAGGGGGTGGCTACACCTTC

D gene: TRBD2
clone size: -
J gene: TRBJ2-2
V gene: TRBV18
CDR3 protein: CASSPARASGSYTGELFF
CDR3 DNA: TGTGCCAGCTCGCCGGCGCGGGCTAGCGGGTCTTACACCGGGGAGCTGTTTTTT

D gene: -
clone size: -
J gene: TRBJ2-7
V gene: TRBV10-3
CDR3 protein: CAISEKPGSPTYEQYF
CDR3 DNA: TGTGCCATCAGTGAAAAGCCAGGGTCGCCTACCTACGAGCAGTACTTC

D gene: -
clone size: -
J gene: TRBJ2-6
V gene: TRBV6-5
CDR3 protein: CASALSSGANVLTF
CDR3 DNA: TGTGCCAGCGCCCTGAGCTCTGGGGCCAACGTCCTGACTTTC

D gene: -
clone size: -
J gene: TRBJ1-4
V gene: TRBV7-9
CDR3 protein: CASRRQGGGEKLFF
CDR3 DNA: TGTGCCAGCAGGAGGCAGGGCGGGGGTGAAAAACTGTTTTTT

D gene: TRBD1
clone size: -
J gene: TRBJ1-1
V gene: TRBV19
CDR3 protein: CASSPGTGSAEAFF
CDR3 DNA: TGTGCCAGTAGTCCCGGGACAGGGAGTGCTGAAGCTTTCTTT

D gene: TRBD2
clone size: -
J gene: TRBJ2-7
V gene: TRBV25-1
CDR3 protein: CASSAPSGTYEQYF
CDR3 DNA: TGTGCCAGCAGTGCCCCTAGCGGGACCTACGAGCAGTACTTC

D gene: TRBD1
clone size: -
J gene: TRBJ2-7
V gene: TRBV7-2
CDR3 protein: CASSPRQGHSYEQYF
CDR3 DNA: TGTGCCAGCAGCCCCAGACAGGGGCACTCCTACGAGCAGTACTTC

D gene: -
clone size: -
J gene: TRBJ1-6
V gene: TRBV28
CDR3 protein: CASSFTTVSANSPLHF
CDR3 DNA: TGTGCCAGCAGTTTCACGACAGTTTCGGCCAATTCACCCCTCCACTTT

D gene: -
clone size: once
J gene: TRBJ1-1
V gene: TRBV14
CDR3 protein: CASSPYRARTEAFF
CDR3 DNA: TGTGCCAGCAGCCCCTACAGGGCGAGGACTGAAGCTTTCTTT

D gene: -
clone size: -
J gene: TRBJ2-1
V gene: TRBV5-1
CDR3 protein: CASSLGTSTGNEQFF
CDR3 DNA: TGCGCCAGCAGCTTGGGGACATCAACGGGCAATGAGCAGTTCTTC

D gene: TRBD2
clone size: -
J gene: TRBJ2-2
V gene: TRBV7-3
CDR3 protein: CASSSSGTNTGELFF
CDR3 DNA: TGTGCCAGCAGCTCTAGCGGGACGAACACCGGGGAGCTGTTTTTT

D gene: TRBD1
clone size: -
J gene: TRBJ1-3
V gene: TRBV6-4
CDR3 protein: CASRNPGRDRSSGNTIYF
CDR3 DNA: TGTGCCAGTCGAAACCCCGGCAGGGACAGGTCCTCTGGAAACACCATATATTTT

D gene: -
clone size: -
J gene: TRBJ1-5
V gene: TRBV6-1
CDR3 protein: CASSDPWQGDFSNQPQHF
CDR3 DNA: TGTGCCAGCAGTGATCCCTGGCAGGGCGATTTTAGCAATCAGCCCCAGCATTTT

D gene: -
clone size: -
J gene: TRBJ1-4
V gene: TRBV10-1
CDR3 protein: CASIGGFHEKLFF
CDR3 DNA: TGCGCCAGCATAGGAGGGTTCCATGAAAAACTGTTTTTT

D gene: -
clone size: -
J gene: TRBJ1-1
V gene: TRBV6-5
CDR3 protein: CASSYSGGAEAFF
CDR3 DNA: TGTGCCAGCAGTTACTCAGGGGGAGCTGAAGCTTTCTTT

D gene: TRBD2
clone size: -
J gene: TRBJ2-1
V gene: TRBV4-1
CDR3 protein: CASSQDYGTSDVNEQFF
CDR3 DNA: TGCGCCAGCAGCCAAGATTACGGGACTAGCGACGTCAATGAGCAGTTCTTC

D gene: -
clone size: -
J gene: TRBJ2-3
V gene: TRBV29-1
CDR3 protein: CSVSKPYLTDTQYF
CDR3 DNA: TGCAGCGTTTCCAAGCCGTACCTCACAGATACGCAGTATTTT

D gene: TRBD1
clone size: -
J gene: TRBJ1-5
V gene: TRBV6-2/TRBV6-3
CDR3 protein: CASSYLDRAFSNQPQHF
CDR3 DNA: TGTGCCAGCAGTTACTTGGACAGGGCCTTTAGCAATCAGCCCCAGCATTTT

D gene: TRBD1
clone size: few
J gene: TRBJ2-1
V gene: TRBV10-3
CDR3 protein: CAITRDRTMDEQFF
CDR3 DNA: TGTGCCATCACACGGGACAGGACCATGGATGAGCAGTTCTTC

D gene: TRBD1
clone size: -
J gene: TRBJ1-5
V gene: TRBV5-1
CDR3 protein: CASSLAGGSNQPQHF
CDR3 DNA: TGCGCCAGCAGCTTGGCAGGGGGTAGCAATCAGCCCCAGCATTTT

D gene: -
clone size: -
J gene: TRBJ1-1
V gene: TRBV30
CDR3 protein: CAWSVPGERTEAFF
CDR3 DNA: TGTGCCTGGAGTGTGCCAGGGGAGAGGACTGAAGCTTTCTTT

D gene: TRBD2
clone size: -
J gene: TRBJ2-2
V gene: TRBV19
CDR3 protein: CASLAVAGSNTGELFF
CDR3 DNA: TGTGCCAGTCTCGCGGTAGCGGGCTCGAACACCGGGGAGCTGTTTTTT

D gene: -
clone size: once
J gene: TRBJ2-5
V gene: TRBV19
CDR3 protein: CASSMGPLETQYF
CDR3 DNA: TGTGCCAGTAGTATGGGGCCGTTGGAGACCCAGTACTTC

D gene: TRBD1
clone size: -
J gene: TRBJ2-7
V gene: TRBV27
CDR3 protein: CASSRVPGQGGYEQYF
CDR3 DNA: TGTGCCAGCAGTCGTGTTCCGGGACAGGGAGGGTACGAGCAGTACTTC

D gene: TRBD2
clone size: once
J gene: TRBJ2-5
V gene: TRBV5-1
CDR3 protein: CASSRTSGGQETQYF
CDR3 DNA: TGCGCCAGCAGCCGGACTAGCGGGGGCCAAGAGACCCAGTACTTC

D gene: -
clone size: once
J gene: TRBJ1-1
V gene: TRBV11-2
CDR3 protein: CASSLVGGNTEAFF
CDR3 DNA: TGTGCCAGCAGCTTAGTTGGCGGGAACACTGAAGCTTTCTTT

D gene: TRBD2
clone size: -
J gene: TRBJ2-3
V gene: TRBV7-8
CDR3 protein: CASSFYQRGRNTQYF
CDR3 DNA: TGTGCCAGCAGCTTTTACCAGCGGGGCCGGAATACGCAGTATTTT

D gene: -
clone size: -
J gene: TRBJ2-2
V gene: TRBV5-4
CDR3 protein: CASSLRGRGSTGELFF
CDR3 DNA: TGTGCCAGCAGCTTGAGGGGGAGGGGGAGCACCGGGGAGCTGTTTTTT

D gene: -
clone size: -
J gene: TRBJ2-5
V gene: TRBV20-1
CDR3 protein: CSATQGETQYF
CDR3 DNA: TGCAGTGCCACACAGGGAGAGACCCAGTACTTC

D gene: -
clone size: -
J gene: TRBJ2-7
V gene: TRBV5-1
CDR3 protein: CASTQQDPPEQYF
CDR3 DNA: TGCGCCAGCACTCAACAGGACCCCCCGGAGCAGTACTTC

D gene: TRBD1
clone size: -
J gene: TRBJ2-7
V gene: TRBV5-1
CDR3 protein: CASSQPGQGASEQYF
CDR3 DNA: TGCGCCAGCAGCCAACCGGGACAGGGGGCGAGTGAGCAGTACTTC

D gene: -
clone size: -
J gene: TRBJ1-5
V gene: TRBV19
CDR3 protein: CASSIRTVDKNQPQHF
CDR3 DNA: TGTGCCAGTAGTATCCGGACAGTGGATAAAAATCAGCCCCAGCATTTT

D gene: -
clone size: once
J gene: TRBJ2-2
V gene: TRBV14
CDR3 protein: CASSLRNTGELFF
CDR3 DNA: TGTGCCAGCAGCCTCCGGAACACCGGGGAGCTGTTTTTT

D gene: TRBD1
clone size: -
J gene: TRBJ1-6
V gene: TRBV9
CDR3 protein: CASSVADREGSPLHF
CDR3 DNA: TGTGCCAGCAGCGTAGCGGACAGGGAGGGATCACCCCTCCACTTT

D gene: TRBD2
clone size: -
J gene: TRBJ2-3
V gene: TRBV11-2
CDR3 protein: CASSLGLGDPDTQYF
CDR3 DNA: TGTGCCAGCAGCCTCGGACTAGGGGACCCAGATACGCAGTATTTT

D gene: -
clone size: -
J gene: TRBJ1-2
V gene: TRBV4-1
CDR3 protein: CASSQDWGGRGVGYTF
CDR3 DNA: TGCGCCAGCAGCCAAGATTGGGGGGGGCGAGGAGTAGGCTACACCTTC

D gene: -
clone size: -
J gene: TRBJ1-5
V gene: TRBV19
CDR3 protein: CASQLGSNQPQHF
CDR3 DNA: TGTGCCAGCCAACTAGGTAGCAATCAGCCCCAGCATTTT

D gene: TRBD2
clone size: -
J gene: TRBJ2-5
V gene: TRBV4-2
CDR3 protein: CASSQDRGGQETQYF
CDR3 DNA: TGTGCCAGCAGCCAAGACCGCGGGGGGCAAGAGACCCAGTACTTC